The 18 T cell receptor beta chains reported below all come from one sample, sequenced in a study of post-analysis software for immune sequencing data. Overall study findings and caveats: When patients were compared with controls, 4 or 5 TRBV segments were more frequent, TRBV5-6, TRBV5-1 and TRBV20-1 among them.

These receptors are not linked to any known antigen. TCR beta cDNA libraries had unique molecular identifiers. TCRdb ran MiXCR on the PCR reads and lists one entry per CDR3 protein. The sample holds hundreds of thousands of distinct CDR3 sequences, roughly 58% seen once. Sequenced input: blood. All receptors derive from a girl aged 10-17 years with multiple sclerosis.

This clonotype is a singleton in its sample. This rearrangement joins TRBV5-1 to TRBJ1-4; a weak D match, TRBD1 (5 bases). Germline V CDR1 and CDR2: SGHRS, YFSETQ. V lost 3 bases and J lost 2, with 14 bases in between. The CDR3 is made up of 16 amino acids. This CDR3 is CASSSGRSRTNEKLFF. CDR3 DNA: TGCGCCAGCAGCTCGGGACGGTCGCGGACTAATGAAAAACTGTTTTTT. The full variable domain, rest sourced from reference TRBV5-1 and TRBJ1-4, is KAGVTQTPRYLIKTRGQQVTLSCSPISGHRSVSWYQQTPGQGLQFLFEYFSETQRNKGNFPGRFSGRQFSNSRSEMNVSTLELGDSALYLCASSSGRSRTNEKLFFGSGTQLSVL.

The chain uses TRBV2 and TRBJ2-5; 11 bases match TRBD2. The CDR3 runs to 14 residues. Trimming took 8 bases from V and 11 from J; bases not matched to a gene: 13. Germline CDR1 SNHLY, CDR2 FYNNEI. CDR3 amino acids: CASGSSGGIAEQYF. The CDR3 nucleotides are TGTGCCAGCGGCTCTAGCGGGGGGATAGCTGAGCAGTACTTC.

This chain connects TRBV7-9 to TRBJ2-1; no clear D gene. The CDR3 consists of 16 residues. CDR1 is SEHNR, CDR2 FQNEAQ, per germline (reference sequence). With 1 base removed from V and 8 bases from J, the gap between germline ends came to 18 bases. The CDR3 nucleotides read TGTGCCAGCAGCTTAGTAGGGTTCAATGATGGGGATGAGCAGTTCTTC. This gives the protein CASSLVGFNDGDEQFF. The full variable domain, its missing parts supplied by reference TRBV7-9 and TRBJ2-1, is DTGVSQNPRHKITKRGQNVTFRCDPISEHNRLYWYRQTLGQGPEFLTYFQNEAQLEKSRLLSDRFSAERPKGSFSTLEIQRTEQGDSAMYLCASSLVGFNDGDEQFFGPGTRLTVL.

This clonotype has only one observation. The gene calls are TRBV5-6 and TRBJ2-1, with D perhaps TRBD2 (6 bases). This CDR3 is built from 12 residues. Between the trimmed V and J ends, which lost 0 bases and 14 bases, there was a span of 12 bases. Germline assignment: CDR1 SGHDT and CDR2 YYEEEE. The CDR3: CASSLAGGWEFF. CDR3 DNA sequence: TGTGCCAGCAGCTTGGCCGGGGGATGGGAGTTCTTC.

The sample holds a few counts of this clonotype. The chain combines TRBV7-2 with TRBJ2-4; 14 nucleotides line up with TRBD2. CDR1 is SGHTA, CDR2 FQGNSA, per germline. Trimming took 5 bases from V and 11 from J; bases not matched to a gene: 11. The CDR3 is 16 residues long. CDR3 sequence: CASSDPGLAGAEVQYF. The DNA for the CDR3 is TGTGCCAGCAGCGACCCGGGACTAGCGGGAGCGGAAGTTCAGTACTTC.

This rearrangement joins TRBV11-2 to TRBJ1-2; D not resolved. Between the trimmed V and J ends, which lost 6 bases and 1 base, there was a span of 9 bases. Per the germline V gene, CDR1 is SGHAT and CDR2 is FQNNGV. This CDR3 has 13 residues. Here the CDR3 DNA reads TGTGCCAGCAGTGGGCGTTATAACTATGGCTACACCTTC. It specifies CASSGRYNYGYTF.

This sequence joins TRBV27 and TRBJ2-4; 8 bases line up with TRBD1. Trimming cost V 8 bases and J 1 base; bases outside gene matches: 10. Germline CDR1 reads MNHEY; CDR2 reads SMNVEV (reference sequence). CDR3 size: 16 residues. The CDR3 sequence is CASGHTGGSAKNIQYF. CDR3 in DNA: TGTGCCAGCGGTCACACAGGGGGGTCGGCCAAAAACATTCAGTACTTC.

The CDR3 DNA reads TGCAGCGTGGACAACCTGAGCACTGAAGCTTTCTTT. Amino acids: CSVDNLSTEAFF. The V call is TRBV29-1, the J call TRBJ1-1, with D possibly being TRBD1 (5 bases). V was pared by 6 bases and J by 4 bases, with 12 bases between. The CDR3 length is 12 residues. Germline loops: CDR1 SQVTM, CDR2 ANQGSEA.

This clonotype came up many times. The genes are TRBV25-1 and TRBJ2-1; possibly TRBD1 or TRBD2 for D (5 bases each). This CDR3 is built from 15 residues. The germline V gene has CDR1 MGHDK and CDR2 SYGVNS. V lost 4 bases to trimming and J lost 1 base, with 11 bases between them. The CDR3 region has the DNA TGTGCCAGCAGTGGCAGGGAGTCATCCTACAATGAGCAGTTCTTC. It is translated as CASSGRESSYNEQFF.

This chain uses TRBV12-3 or TRBV12-4 with TRBJ1-1; D remains unclear. The CDR3 is 12 amino acids. V dropped 4 bases and J dropped 6 bases, with 9 bases sitting between them. The DNA for the CDR3 is TGTGCCAGCAGTTACGGGAGGTCTGAAGCTTTCTTT. It yields the protein CASSYGRSEAFF.

V and J are TRBV3-1 and TRBJ2-7; 12 bases map to TRBD2. Germline V lookup: CDR1 LGHDT, CDR2 YNNKEL (reference sequence). The ends lost 1 base at V and 6 bases at J; junction bases unmatched: 4. The length of the CDR3 is 15 residues. The CDR3 DNA is TGTGCCAGCAGCCAAGTGACTAGCGGGAGTTCCGAGCAGTACTTC. Encoded protein: CASSQVTSGSSEQYF.

The chain links TRBV7-8 to TRBJ2-3; D is ambiguous. This CDR3 is 14 amino acids long. V lost 5 bases and J 1 base, leaving 10 bases between the germline ends. Germline V gene data show CDR1 as SGHVS and CDR2 as FQNEAQ. CDR3 DNA: TGTGCCAGCAGCCCCCTCGCGCGCACAGATACGCAGTATTTT. Its protein is CASSPLARTDTQYF. The whole variable domain, filled in from reference TRBV7-8 and TRBJ2-3, reads GAGVSQSPRYKVAKRGQDVALRCDPISGHVSLFWYQQALGQGPEFLTYFQNEAQLDKSGLPSDRFFAERPEGSVSTLKIQRTQQEDSAVYLCASSPLARTDTQYFGPGTRLTVL.

This chain connects TRBV5-1 to TRBJ1-4; D not resolved. Germline V gene lookup returns CDR1 SGHRS and CDR2 YFSETQ. The germline V and J ends were trimmed by 0 bases and 7 bases, with 10 bases remaining between them. This CDR3 has 14 amino acids. CDR3 loop: CASSLGTRGEKLFF. In nucleotides, the CDR3 is TGCGCCAGCAGCTTGGGCACCCGGGGTGAAAAACTGTTTTTT.

This clonotype was detected a few times. The V gene is TRBV7-9, the J gene TRBJ2-1; 7 bases agree with TRBD1. The ends lost 3 bases at V and 1 base at J; junction bases unmatched: 3. The CDR3 has 15 residues. Germline CDR1 is SEHNR and CDR2 is FQNEAQ (reference sequence). The CDR3 DNA reads as TGTGCCAGCAGCTTGAGACAGGGATCCTACAATGAGCAGTTCTTC. This sequence encodes CASSLRQGSYNEQFF.

The rearrangement joins TRBV5-1 to TRBJ2-1; 7 bases agree with TRBD2. CDR1 SGHRS and CDR2 YFSETQ come from the germline V gene. The CDR3 loop spans 14 amino acids. V gave up 5 bases and J gave up 5 bases; unmatched junction bases: 7. CDR3 residues: CASRGGTLDNEQFF. The CDR3 nucleotides are TGCGCCAGCAGGGGGGGGACCCTAGACAATGAGCAGTTCTTC.

Comments on this clonotype: The junction shows a germline mismatch at one end, possibly a read error. The chain has TRBV12-3 or TRBV12-4 and TRBJ1-2, with D perhaps matching TRBD1 (6 bases). This CDR3 contains 14 residues. CDR3 in amino acids: CASSPFAGEYGHTF. As DNA, the CDR3 is TGTGCCAGCAGTCCCTTCGCAGGGGAGTATGGCCACACCTTC.

CDR3 region: CASSLSTSGRETQYF. CDR3 DNA sequence: TGTGCCAGCAGCTTAAGTACTAGCGGGAGAGAGACCCAGTACTTC. The chain joins TRBV7-8 to TRBJ2-5; TRBD2 agrees at 11 bases. V was pared by 2 bases and J by 4 bases, with 3 bases of the junction left unmatched. Germline CDR1 SGHVS, CDR2 FQNEAQ. The CDR3 is 15 residues long.

The J gene is TRBJ1-2, the V gene TRBV9, with D perhaps TRBD1 (6 bases). Looked up from germline, CDR1 is SGDLS and CDR2 is YYNGEE. Deletions cut 4 bases from V and 6 bases from J, with 22 bases between. There are 16 residues in the CDR3. CDR3 region: CASSRGAGDGLDGYTF. In DNA, the CDR3 is TGTGCCAGCAGCCGGGGAGCAGGGGATGGCTTGGATGGCTACACCTTC.